Listed below are T cell receptor beta chains from one sample, sequenced in a study of regulatory and conventional T cells in RAG deficiency. Data came from immunoSEQ multiplex PCR; TCRdb stores just in-frame clones and leaves some out. In the table there are approximately 48,000 clones, about 90% of which are singletons. In addition, the sample was reused for a study of regulatory T cells.

Sequenced input: CD4+ effector T cells sorted from blood. These receptors came from a human donor in good health. CDR3s include the opening cysteine and the closing phenylalanine or tryptophan. A D gene is named only where the DNA matches it firmly.

J,V,D,DNA,CDR3
TRBJ2-3,TRBV5-1,-,TGCGCCAGCCGGGGCCCCGGGACGGGAGATACGCAGTATTTT,CASRGPGTGDTQYF
TRBJ2-7,TRBV11-2,-,TGTGCCAGCAGCGTCTCCTACGAGCAGTACTTC,CASSVSYEQYF
TRBJ1-1,TRBV2,-,TGTGCCAGCAGTGACCGGCAGGCGAACACTGAAGCTTTCTTT,CASSDRQANTEAFF
TRBJ1-4,TRBV5-6,-,TGTGCCAGCAGCTTGGGGGGGGGAGAAAAACTGTTTTTT,CASSLGGGEKLFF
TRBJ2-1,TRBV2,TRBD2,TGTGCCAGCAGTGGACTAGCGGGGTTGAATGAGCAGTTCTTC,CASSGLAGLNEQFF
TRBJ2-7,TRBV6-1,-,TGTGCCAGCAGTGAAAGGCAGCACTACGAGCAGTACTTC,CASSERQHYEQYF
TRBJ2-7,TRBV10-3,TRBD2,TGTGCCATCAGTACCTCTACTAGCGGGAGCGTCATCCAGCAGTACTTC,CAISTSTSGSVIQQYF
TRBJ1-5,TRBV28,-,TGTGCCAGTCTGGGACCGCGGAATCAGCCCCAGCATTTT,CASLGPRNQPQHF
TRBJ2-1,TRBV11-3,TRBD1,TGTGCCAGCAGTCTGAAAGGGGGCCTCAATGAGCAGTTCTTC,CASSLKGGLNEQFF
TRBJ2-5,TRBV9,-,TGTGCCAGCAGCGCAAATCCGGGACAATCGACACCAGAGACCCAGTACTTC,CASSANPGQSTPETQYF
TRBJ2-7,TRBV5-6,-,TGTGCCAGCAGCTCGACAGTAAGCTACGAGCAGTACTTC,CASSSTVSYEQYF
TRBJ2-6,TRBV15,-,TGTGCCACCAGCAGTGGAGCCGCAGGAGGGGCCAACGTCCTGACTTTC,CATSSGAAGGANVLTF
TRBJ2-5,TRBV6-5,TRBD1,TGTGCCAGCAGTCCGGGACAGCAAGAGACCCAGTACTTC,CASSPGQQETQYF
TRBJ2-1,TRBV6-1,-,TGTGCCAGCAGTTCCGGGGCCGGTGTGCGCAATGAGCAGTTCTTC,CASSSGAGVRNEQFF
TRBJ1-5,TRBV6-1,-,TGTGCCAGCACCGACACGTCGCGGAATCAGCCCCAGCATTTT,CASTDTSRNQPQHF
TRBJ2-5,TRBV7-2,TRBD1,TGTGCCAGCAGCTCCAGGGGGCGCGGAGAGACCCAGTACTTC,CASSSRGRGETQYF
TRBJ1-1,TRBV28,TRBD1,TGTGCCAGCAGTCCGCCACAAACGACAGGGCTGGGCACTGAAGCTTTCTTT,CASSPPQTTGLGTEAFF
TRBJ1-1,TRBV28,-,TGTGCCAGCAGCCGACAGCAGAACACTGAAGCTTTCTTT,CASSRQQNTEAFF
TRBJ1-2,TRBV19,-,TGTGCCAGTAGTATCCCCCCTCCGGGGTACTATGGCTACACCTTC,CASSIPPPGYYGYTF
TRBJ1-1,TRBV6-5,TRBD1,TGTGCCAGCAGTTACCTCGGACAGGGGACTGAAGCTTTCTTT,CASSYLGQGTEAFF
TRBJ1-5,TRBV5-1,-,TGCGCCAGCAGCTTGGGTGGAGGAAATCAGCCCCAGCATTTT,CASSLGGGNQPQHF
TRBJ1-4,TRBV18,-,TGTGCCAGCTCACCACGGACAGCTCAAGGGGAAAAACTGTTTTTT,CASSPRTAQGEKLFF
TRBJ2-3,TRBV7-7,-,TGTGCTAGCAGCTTAAAGGGTCTGAGTGGGGATACGCAGTATTTT,CASSLKGLSGDTQYF
TRBJ2-7,TRBV7-9,-,TGTGCCAGCAGCTTGGCAGGGGGGTCCGAGCAGTACTTC,CASSLAGGSEQYF
TRBJ1-6,TRBV19,TRBD1,TGTGCCAGTAGTACCGGGACAGCCAATTCACCCCTCCACTTT,CASSTGTANSPLHF
TRBJ2-7,TRBV6-9,TRBD1,TGTGCCAGCAGTTACGCGGGACAGGGCCTTAGGGAGCAGTACTTC,CASSYAGQGLREQYF
TRBJ2-3,TRBV29-1,TRBD1,TGCAGCGTCCCCGGACAGGGTACAGATACGCAGTATTTT,CSVPGQGTDTQYF
TRBJ2-7,TRBV7-4,-,TGTGCCAGCAGCGCCTCGACTAGTCGGGACGAGCAGTACTTC,CASSASTSRDEQYF